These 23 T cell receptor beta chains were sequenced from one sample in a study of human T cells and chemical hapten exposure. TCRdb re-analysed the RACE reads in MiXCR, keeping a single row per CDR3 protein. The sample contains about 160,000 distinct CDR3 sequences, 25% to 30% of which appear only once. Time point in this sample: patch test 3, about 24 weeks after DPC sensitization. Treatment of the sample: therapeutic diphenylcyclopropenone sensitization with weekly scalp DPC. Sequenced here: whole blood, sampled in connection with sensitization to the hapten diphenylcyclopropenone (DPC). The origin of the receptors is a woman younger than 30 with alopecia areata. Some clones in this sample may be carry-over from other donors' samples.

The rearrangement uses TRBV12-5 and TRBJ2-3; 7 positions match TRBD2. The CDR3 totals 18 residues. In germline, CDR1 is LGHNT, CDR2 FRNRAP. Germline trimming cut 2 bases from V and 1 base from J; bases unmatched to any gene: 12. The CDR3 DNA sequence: TGTGCTAGTGGTTTGTCCCGGTCGGCTAGCGGCCGCACAGATACGCAGTATTTT. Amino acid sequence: CASGLSRSASGRTDTQYF. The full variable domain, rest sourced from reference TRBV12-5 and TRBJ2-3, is DARVTQTPRHKVTEMGQEVTMRCQPILGHNTVFWYRQTMMQGLELLAYFRNRAPLDDSGMPKDRFSAEMPDATLATLKIQPSEPRDSAVYFCASGLSRSASGRTDTQYFGPGTRLTVL.

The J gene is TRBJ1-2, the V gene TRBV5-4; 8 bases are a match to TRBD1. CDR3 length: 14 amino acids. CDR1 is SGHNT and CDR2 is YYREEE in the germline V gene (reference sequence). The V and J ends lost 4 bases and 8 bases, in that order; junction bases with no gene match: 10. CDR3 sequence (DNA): TGTGCCAGCAGCCTAGGACAGGGAACAGAAGGCTACACCTTC. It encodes CASSLGQGTEGYTF.

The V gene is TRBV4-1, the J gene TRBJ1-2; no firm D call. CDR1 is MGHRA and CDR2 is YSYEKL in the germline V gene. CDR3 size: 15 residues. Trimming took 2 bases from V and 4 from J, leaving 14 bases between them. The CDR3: CASSQPSRGIYGYTF. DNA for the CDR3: TGCGCCAGCAGCCAACCCTCCCGAGGCATCTATGGCTACACCTTC.

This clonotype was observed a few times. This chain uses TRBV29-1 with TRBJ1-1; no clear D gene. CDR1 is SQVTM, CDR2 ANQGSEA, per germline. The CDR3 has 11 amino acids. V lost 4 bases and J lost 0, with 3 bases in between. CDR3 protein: CSVGMNTEAFF. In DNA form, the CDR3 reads TGCAGCGTTGGAATGAACACTGAAGCTTTCTTT. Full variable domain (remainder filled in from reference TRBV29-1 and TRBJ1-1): SAVISQKPSRDICQRGTSLTIQCQVDSQVTMMFWYRQQPGQSLTLIATANQGSEATYESGFVIDKFPISRPNLTFSTLTVSNMSPEDSSIYLCSVGMNTEAFFGQGTRLTVV.

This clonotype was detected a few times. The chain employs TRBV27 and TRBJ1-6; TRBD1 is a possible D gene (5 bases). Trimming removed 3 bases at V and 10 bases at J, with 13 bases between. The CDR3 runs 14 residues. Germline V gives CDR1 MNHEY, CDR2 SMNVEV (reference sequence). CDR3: CASSLVGDGSPLHF. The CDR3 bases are TGTGCCAGCAGTTTGGTGGGGGATGGGTCACCCCTCCACTTT.

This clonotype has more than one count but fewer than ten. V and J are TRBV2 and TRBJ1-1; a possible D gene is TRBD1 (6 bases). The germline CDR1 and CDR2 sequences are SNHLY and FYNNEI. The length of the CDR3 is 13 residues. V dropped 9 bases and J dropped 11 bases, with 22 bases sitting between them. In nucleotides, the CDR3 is TGTGCCAGAGGTTTACAGGGAACTAAGAGGGCTTTCTTT. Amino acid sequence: CARGLQGTKRAFF.

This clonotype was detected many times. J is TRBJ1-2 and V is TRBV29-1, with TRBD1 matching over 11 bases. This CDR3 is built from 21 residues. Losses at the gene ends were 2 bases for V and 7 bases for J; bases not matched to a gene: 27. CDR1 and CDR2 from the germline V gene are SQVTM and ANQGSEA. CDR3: CSVELRGTGGPVSPSVGGYTF. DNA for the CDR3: TGCAGCGTTGAATTACGTGGGACAGGGGGTCCCGTATCCCCCTCGGTTGGTGGCTACACCTTC.

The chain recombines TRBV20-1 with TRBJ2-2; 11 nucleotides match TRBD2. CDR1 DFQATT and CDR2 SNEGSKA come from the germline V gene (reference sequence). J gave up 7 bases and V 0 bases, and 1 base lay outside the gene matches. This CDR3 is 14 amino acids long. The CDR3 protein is CSARDSGRVGELFF. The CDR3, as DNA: TGCAGTGCTAGAGATAGCGGGAGGGTCGGGGAGCTGTTTTTT.

The CDR3 region is CASSDKGGSRGDNEQFF. The CDR3 nucleotides are TGTGCCAGCAGTGATAAGGGCGGGTCGAGGGGAGACAATGAGCAGTTCTTC. The J gene is TRBJ2-1, the V gene TRBV6-4; D is possibly TRBD1 or TRBD2 (5 bases each). Looked up from germline, CDR1 is MRHNA and CDR2 is SNTAGT. The V and J ends lost 3 bases and 5 bases respectively, with 20 bases between them. CDR3 length equals 17 residues.

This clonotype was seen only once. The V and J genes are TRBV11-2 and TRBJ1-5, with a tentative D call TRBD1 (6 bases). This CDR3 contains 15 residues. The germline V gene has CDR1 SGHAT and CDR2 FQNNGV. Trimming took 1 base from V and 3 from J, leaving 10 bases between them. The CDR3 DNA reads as TGTGCCAGCAGCTTAGGGGGGGCATTCAATCAGCCCCAGCATTTT. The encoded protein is CASSLGGAFNQPQHF.

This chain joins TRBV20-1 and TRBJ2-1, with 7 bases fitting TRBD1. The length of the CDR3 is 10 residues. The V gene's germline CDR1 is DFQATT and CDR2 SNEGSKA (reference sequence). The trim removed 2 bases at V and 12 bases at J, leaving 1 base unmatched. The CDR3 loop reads CSARRQGQFF. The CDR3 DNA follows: TGCAGTGCTAGACGACAGGGGCAGTTCTTC.

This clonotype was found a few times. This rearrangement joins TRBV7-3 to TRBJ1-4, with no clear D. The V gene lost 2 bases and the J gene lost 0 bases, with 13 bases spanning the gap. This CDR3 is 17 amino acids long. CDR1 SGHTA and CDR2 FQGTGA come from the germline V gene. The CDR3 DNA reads TGTGCCAGCAGCTTATTCGGCAGGTCTGCAACTAATGAAAAACTGTTTTTT. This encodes CASSLFGRSATNEKLFF.

The CDR3 reads CASSALPGQGDTDTQYF. CDR3 nucleotide sequence: TGTGCCAGCAGTGCATTGCCCGGACAGGGGGACACAGATACGCAGTATTTT. This rearrangement joins TRBV6-1 to TRBJ2-3, with 10 bases matching TRBD1. Germline V lookup: CDR1 MNHNS, CDR2 SASEGT. This CDR3 region has 17 residues. V lost 4 bases and J lost 2; bases outside the gene matches: 9.

The CDR3 nucleotides are TGTGCCAGCAGCTCGCCGACTAGCGGGAGGAGGCGAACCGGGGAGCTGTTTTTT. As protein: CASSSPTSGRRRTGELFF. V and J are TRBV7-9 and TRBJ2-2; 13 nucleotides line up with TRBD2. Germline V gives CDR1 SEHNR, CDR2 FQNEAQ (reference sequence). V dropped 4 bases and J dropped 5; count of bases not matched to a gene: 10. The CDR3 runs 18 residues.

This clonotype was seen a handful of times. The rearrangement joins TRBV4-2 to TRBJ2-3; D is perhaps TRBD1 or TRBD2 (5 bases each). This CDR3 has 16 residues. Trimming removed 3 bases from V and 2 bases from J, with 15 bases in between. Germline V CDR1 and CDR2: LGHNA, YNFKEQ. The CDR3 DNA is TGTGCCAGCAGCCATAATACGGGGCCCAACACAGATACGCAGTATTTT. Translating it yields CASSHNTGPNTDTQYF.

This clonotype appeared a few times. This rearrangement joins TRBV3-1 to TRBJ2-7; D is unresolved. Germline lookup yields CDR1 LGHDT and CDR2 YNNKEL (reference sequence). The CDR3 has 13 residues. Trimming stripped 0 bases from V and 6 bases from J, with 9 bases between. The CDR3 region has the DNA TGTGCCAGCAGCCAAGATCTGGTTCGCGAGCAGTACTTC. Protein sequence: CASSQDLVREQYF.

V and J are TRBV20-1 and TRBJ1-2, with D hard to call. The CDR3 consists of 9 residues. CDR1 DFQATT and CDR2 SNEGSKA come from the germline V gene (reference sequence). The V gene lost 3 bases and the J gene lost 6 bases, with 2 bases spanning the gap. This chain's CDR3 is CSASHGYTF. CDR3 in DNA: TGCAGTGCTAGTCATGGCTACACCTTC.

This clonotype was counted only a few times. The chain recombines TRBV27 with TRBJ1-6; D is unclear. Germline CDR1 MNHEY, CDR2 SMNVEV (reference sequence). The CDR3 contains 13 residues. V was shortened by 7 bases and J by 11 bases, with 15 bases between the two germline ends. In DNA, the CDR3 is TGTGCCAGCACCGAGGACCCAAGAACACCCCTCCACTTT. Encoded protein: CASTEDPRTPLHF.

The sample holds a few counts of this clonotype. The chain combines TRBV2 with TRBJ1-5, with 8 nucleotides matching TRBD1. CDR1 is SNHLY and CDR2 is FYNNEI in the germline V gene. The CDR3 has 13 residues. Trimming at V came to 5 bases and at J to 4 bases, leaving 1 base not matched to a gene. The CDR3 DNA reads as TGTGCCAGCAGTCAGGGGGCGAATCAGCCCCAGCATTTT. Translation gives CASSQGANQPQHF.

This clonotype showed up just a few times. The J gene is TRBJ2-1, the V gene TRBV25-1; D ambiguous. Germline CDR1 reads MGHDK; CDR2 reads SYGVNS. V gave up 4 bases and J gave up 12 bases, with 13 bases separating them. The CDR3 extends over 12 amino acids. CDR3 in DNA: TGTGCCAGCAGTGGGCTGGCGGCCGGGCAGTTCTTC. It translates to CASSGLAAGQFF. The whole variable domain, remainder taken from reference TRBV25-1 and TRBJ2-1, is EADIYQTPRYLVIGTGKKITLECSQTMGHDKMYWYQQDPGMELHLIHYSYGVNSTEKGDLSSESTVSRIRTEHFPLTLESARPSHTSQYLCASSGLAAGQFFGPGTRLTVL.

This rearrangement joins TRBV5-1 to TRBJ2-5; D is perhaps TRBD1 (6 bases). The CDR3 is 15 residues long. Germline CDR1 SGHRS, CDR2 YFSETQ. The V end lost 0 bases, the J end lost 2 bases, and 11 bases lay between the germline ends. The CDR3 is CASSLATQGQETQYF. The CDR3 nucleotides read TGCGCCAGCAGCTTGGCCACACAGGGACAAGAGACCCAGTACTTC.

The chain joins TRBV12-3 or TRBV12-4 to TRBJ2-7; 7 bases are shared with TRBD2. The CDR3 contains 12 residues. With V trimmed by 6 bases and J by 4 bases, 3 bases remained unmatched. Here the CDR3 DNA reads TGTGCCAGCAGAGCGGGACTTTACGAGCAGTACTTC. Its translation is CASRAGLYEQYF.

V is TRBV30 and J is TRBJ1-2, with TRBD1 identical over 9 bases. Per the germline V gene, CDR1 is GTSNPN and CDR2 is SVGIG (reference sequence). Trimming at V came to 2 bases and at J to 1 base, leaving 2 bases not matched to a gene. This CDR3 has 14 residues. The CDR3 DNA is TGTGCCTGGAGTCGGACAGGGGTTAACTATGGCTACACCTTC. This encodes CAWSRTGVNYGYTF.